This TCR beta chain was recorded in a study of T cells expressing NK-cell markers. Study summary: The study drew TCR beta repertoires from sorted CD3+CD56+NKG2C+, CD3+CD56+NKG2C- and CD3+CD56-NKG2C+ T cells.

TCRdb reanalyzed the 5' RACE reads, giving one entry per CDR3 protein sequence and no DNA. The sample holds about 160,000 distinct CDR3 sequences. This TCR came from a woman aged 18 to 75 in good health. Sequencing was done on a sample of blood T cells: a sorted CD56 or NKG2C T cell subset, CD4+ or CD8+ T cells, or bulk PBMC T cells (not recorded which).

The CDR3 loop is CSANNRGRNTEAFF. This sequence joins TRBV20-1 and TRBJ1-1; TCRdb indicates TRBD1, and absent DNA this call remains unverified. CDR1 and CDR2 from the germline V gene are DFQATT and SNEGSKA (reference sequence). This CDR3 is built from 14 residues.